The rows below give T cell receptor beta chains drawn from one sample of a study of blood T cell repertoires in COVID-19. Generated by immunoSEQ multiplex PCR, the TCRdb table keeps only in-frame clones and is missing some. The sample includes about 200,000 clones, around 86% of them seen just once. The sample taken for sequencing was peripheral blood. These receptors all come from a woman older than 75 with COVID-19, enrolled during active disease. Each CDR3 is given with its conserved first and last residue. The order of the fields is clone size, V gene, J gene, D gene, CDR3 length, CDR3 DNA, CDR3 protein. A D gene is named only where the DNA matches it firmly. Rows may omit the clone size; those that give it use once, few, many or a size class.

NA	TRBV27	TRBJ2-3	TRBD2	16	TGTGCCAGCAGGGAGGTAGCGGGAGGGCCGCAAGATACGCAGTATTTT	CASREVAGGPQDTQYF
NA	TRBV12-3/TRBV12-4	TRBJ1-2	NA	13	TGTGCCAGCAGTCCAGGGCCTCCGGATGGCTACACCTTC	CASSPGPPDGYTF
few	TRBV4-1	TRBJ1-2	TRBD1	15	TGCGCCAGCAGAACCCCTGGACAGGGGAGTTATGGCTACACCTTC	CASRTPGQGSYGYTF
NA	TRBV7-9	TRBJ1-1	NA	13	TGTGCCAGCAGCGGGGGAGGGGTCCCTGAAGCTTTCTTT	CASSGGGVPEAFF
NA	TRBV9	TRBJ2-5	NA	16	TGTGCCAGCGGGGGAGGTAGCTGGTCCTTCCAAGAGACCCAGTACTTC	CASGGGSWSFQETQYF
NA	TRBV7-9	TRBJ2-3	TRBD1	17	TGTGCCAGCAGCCCACTTGGACAGGGGCGCAGCACAGATACGCAGTATTTT	CASSPLGQGRSTDTQYF
NA	TRBV12-3/TRBV12-4	TRBJ1-2	NA	13	TGTGCCAGCAGTTTATCCGGGGTCCACGGCTACACCTTC	CASSLSGVHGYTF
NA	TRBV5-1	TRBJ1-3	NA	14	TGCGCCAGCAGCCCCGACGGGGTGGGGAACACCATATATTTT	CASSPDGVGNTIYF
NA	TRBV5-4	TRBJ1-1	TRBD1	15	TGTGCCAGCAGCTGGGGACAGGGAAGGAACACTGAAGCTTTCTTT	CASSWGQGRNTEAFF
NA	TRBV12-5	TRBJ1-2	NA	12	TGTGCTAGTGGCAGGGACTTCGGGGGCTACACCTTC	CASGRDFGGYTF
NA	TRBV9	TRBJ1-1	NA	13	TGTGCCAGCAGCGGGGCCTGGGGGGATCAAGCTTTCTTT	CASSGAWGDQAFF
NA	TRBV11-2	TRBJ2-3	NA	12	TGTACCAGCAGCCTCGACAGGGATACGCAGTATTTT	CTSSLDRDTQYF
NA	TRBV28	TRBJ1-1	NA	14	NA	CASSLERDFPEAFF
once	TRBV7-8	TRBJ1-3	TRBD1	15	TGTGCCAGCAGTCCGGGACAGGGTTTTGGAAACACCATATATTTT	CASSPGQGFGNTIYF
NA	TRBV18	TRBJ2-7	NA	15	TGTGCCAGCTCACCCCGGCAGGGGCGGAACTACGAGCAGTACTTC	CASSPRQGRNYEQYF
NA	TRBV5-4	TRBJ2-1	TRBD2	15	TGTGCCAGCAGTTCGCGGGGGATCACCTACAATGAGCAGTTCTTC	CASSSRGITYNEQFF
NA	TRBV21-1	TRBJ2-1	NA	14	TGTGCCAGCACCTCAGGGACGGGGGGGAATGAGCAGTTCTTC	CASTSGTGGNEQFF
NA	TRBV5-6	TRBJ1-5	TRBD1	16	TGTGCCAGCAGCTTGGGCTTGGGAACAGGGGGACAGCCCCAGCATTTT	CASSLGLGTGGQPQHF
NA	TRBV7-8	TRBJ2-6	TRBD1	18	TGTGCCAGCAGCCTCCGGGACAGGGCCCCCTCTGGGGCCAACGTCCTGACTTTC	CASSLRDRAPSGANVLTF
NA	TRBV10-3	TRBJ2-5	TRBD1	14	TGTGCCATCAGTGACGGGACAGGGGTAGAGACCCAGTACTTC	CAISDGTGVETQYF
NA	TRBV18	TRBJ1-2	TRBD1	13	TGTGCCAGCTCAACCACAGGGGGATATGGCTACACCTTC	CASSTTGGYGYTF
few	TRBV2	TRBJ1-4	NA	15	TGTGCCAGCAGTGGGCAGGGCAGGGTGCCAGAAAAACTGTTTTTT	CASSGQGRVPEKLFF
NA	TRBV6-5	TRBJ1-4	TRBD1	14	TGTGCCAGCAGTCGGGGACAGGGGTGGGAAAAACTGTTTTTT	CASSRGQGWEKLFF
NA	TRBV25-1	TRBJ2-7	NA	14	TGTGCCAGCAGTGATTCTAGGGGTGGCTACGAGCAGTACTTC	CASSDSRGGYEQYF
NA	TRBV5-1	TRBJ2-5	NA	15	TGCGCCAGCTCGCGGCGGGGCGAAATCCAAGAGACCCAGTACTTC	CASSRRGEIQETQYF
NA	TRBV20-1	TRBJ2-1	TRBD2	11	TGCAGGGGAACGGGGGGCAATGAGCAGTTCTTC	CRGTGGNEQFF
few	TRBV28	TRBJ1-2	TRBD1	14	TGTGCCAGCAGTTTAATGGGACAGATATATGGCTACACCTTC	CASSLMGQIYGYTF
NA	TRBV6-6	TRBJ1-3	TRBD1	15	TGTGCCAGCAGTTGGGGACAGCTCTCTGGAAACACCATATATTTT	CASSWGQLSGNTIYF
NA	TRBV7-9	TRBJ1-1	TRBD1	14	TGTGCCAGCAGCTTACGGGACAGTTTCACTGAAGCTTTCTTT	CASSLRDSFTEAFF
NA	TRBV12-3/TRBV12-4	TRBJ2-5	NA	11	TGTGCCAGCAGTCCAAAAGAGACCCAGTACTTC	CASSPKETQYF
NA	TRBV7-2	TRBJ2-1	TRBD2	16	TGTGCCAGCAGCCCGGGACTAGCCGGTCTAGGGCGTGAGCAGTTCTTC	CASSPGLAGLGREQFF
NA	TRBV11-3	TRBJ2-2	NA	15	TGTGCCAGCAGCCCAACAGGGCTCGACACCGGGGAGCTGTTTTTT	CASSPTGLDTGELFF
NA	TRBV28	TRBJ2-3	NA	12	TGTGCCAGCAGTGACAGCCTTAATACGCAGTATTTT	CASSDSLNTQYF
NA	TRBV5-3	TRBJ1-5	NA	14	TGTGCCAGAAGCCCTTGGGGGCCCAATCAGCCCCAGCATTTT	CARSPWGPNQPQHF
NA	TRBV1	TRBJ2-5	NA	19	TGCACCAGCAGAAAGCGACAGGGGGGTAGCGGGAGTTCCCAAGAGACCCAGTACTTC	CTSRKRQGGSGSSQETQYF
NA	TRBV4-3	TRBJ1-2	NA	14	TGCGCCAGCAGCCAAGCTCTGGATGGGCCTGGCTACACCTTC	CASSQALDGPGYTF
NA	TRBV5-1	TRBJ1-1	NA	12	TGCGCCAGCAGCTTATCGGACACTGAAGCTTTCTTT	CASSLSDTEAFF